This record concerns one T cell receptor beta chain sequence. Other DNA sequences of this sample code for an identical CDR3. V dropped 5 bases and J dropped 2; count of bases not matched to a gene: 5. The CDR3 is 14 amino acids. Germline CDR1 is SEHNR and CDR2 is FQNEAQ (reference sequence). These data belong to a study of blood T cell repertoires in COVID-19. The table came from immunoSEQ multiplex PCR; TCRdb's copy has only in-frame clones and leaves some out. The sample records some 490,000 clones, 80% to 90% being singletons. The sample consisted of peripheral blood. The V gene is TRBV7-9, the J gene TRBJ2-7; 8 bases fit TRBD1. The receptor was isolated from a human donor in a cohort sampled during active COVID-19. This CDR3 is CASSPDREAYEQYF. The CDR3 DNA reads as TGTGCCAGCAGCCCGGACAGGGAGGCCTACGAGCAGTACTTC.